This T cell receptor beta chain is drawn from a study of blood T cell repertoires in COVID-19. This CDR3 is built from 16 residues. V lost 4 bases to trimming and J lost 2 bases; unmatched junction nucleotides: 9. Germline V gene data show CDR1 as MNHEY and CDR2 as SVGAGI. This clone was detected a few times. Methods used by the authors: Using reference gene primer amplification, nucleated cell counts were estimated. Generated by immunoSEQ multiplex PCR, the TCRdb table keeps only in-frame clones and is missing some. V and J calls and clone size follow that table, whereas D and trimming were derived from the DNA. The table lists about 200,000 clones, around 82% of them singletons.

The chain couples TRBV6-5 to TRBJ2-7; the match to TRBD1 covers 9 bases. Input material: PBMCs or T cells enriched from blood (not recorded which). This TCR was recovered from a woman between 40 and 50 years old with acute COVID-19. The CDR3 sequence: CASSLPRQGDPYEQYF. The CDR3 nucleotides are TGTGCCAGCAGTTTACCCCGACAGGGGGACCCCTACGAGCAGTACTTC.